This TCR beta chain was identified in a study of blood T cell repertoires in COVID-19. Profiled with immunoSEQ multiplex PCR; TCRdb holds only in-frame clones, not every one. The data contain around 200,000 clones, 90% of them seen just once; the ten biggest clones take up around 0.63%. This CDR3 comprises 12 residues. CDR1 and CDR2 from the germline V gene are WSHSY and SAAADI. V was cut by 6 bases and J by 4 bases, with 10 bases left in between. V gene TRBV10-2 combines with J gene TRBJ2-7; tentatively, D is TRBD2 (5 bases). This sequence originates from a man over 45 with acute or convalescent COVID-19. Sequences were obtained from peripheral blood. The CDR3 DNA sequence: TGCGCCAGCAGCCAACTAGGGTACGAGCAGTACTTC. Translation gives CASSQLGYEQYF.